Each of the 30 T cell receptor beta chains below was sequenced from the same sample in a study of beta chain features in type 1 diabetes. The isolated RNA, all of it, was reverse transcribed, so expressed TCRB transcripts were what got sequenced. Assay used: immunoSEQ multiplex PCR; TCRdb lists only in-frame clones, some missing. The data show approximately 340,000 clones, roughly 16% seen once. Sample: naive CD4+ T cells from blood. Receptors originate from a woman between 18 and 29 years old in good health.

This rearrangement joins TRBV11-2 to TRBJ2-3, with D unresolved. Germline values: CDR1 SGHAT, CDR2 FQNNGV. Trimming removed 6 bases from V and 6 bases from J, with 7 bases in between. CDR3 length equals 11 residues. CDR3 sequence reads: CASRASDTQYF. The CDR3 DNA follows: TGTGCCAGCAGGGCTAGTGATACGCAGTATTTT.

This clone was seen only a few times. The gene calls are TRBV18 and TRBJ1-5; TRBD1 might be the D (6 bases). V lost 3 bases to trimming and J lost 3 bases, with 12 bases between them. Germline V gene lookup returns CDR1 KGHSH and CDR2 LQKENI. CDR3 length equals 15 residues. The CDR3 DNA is TGTGCCAGCTCACCTCCGGGACATACCAATCAGCCCCAGCATTTT. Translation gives CASSPPGHTNQPQHF.

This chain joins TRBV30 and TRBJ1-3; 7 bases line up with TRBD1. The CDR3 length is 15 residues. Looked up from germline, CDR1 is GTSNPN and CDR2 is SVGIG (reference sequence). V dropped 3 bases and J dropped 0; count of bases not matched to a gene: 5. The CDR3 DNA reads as TGTGCCTGGAGAGAGAGGGGGCTCTCTGGAAACACCATATATTTT. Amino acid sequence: CAWRERGLSGNTIYF. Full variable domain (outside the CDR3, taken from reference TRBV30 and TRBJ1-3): SQTIHQWPATLVQPVGSPLSLECTVEGTSNPNLYWYRQAAGRGLQLLFYSVGIGQISSEVPQNLSASRPQDRQFILSSKKLLLSDSGFYLCAWRERGLSGNTIYFGEGSWLTVV.

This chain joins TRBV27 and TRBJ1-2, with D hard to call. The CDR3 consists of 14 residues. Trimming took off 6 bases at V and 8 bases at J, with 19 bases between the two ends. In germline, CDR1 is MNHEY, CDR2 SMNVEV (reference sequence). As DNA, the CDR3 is TGTGCCAGCAGCCGTACCGGGAGGGTAGAAGGCTACACCTTC. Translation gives CASSRTGRVEGYTF.

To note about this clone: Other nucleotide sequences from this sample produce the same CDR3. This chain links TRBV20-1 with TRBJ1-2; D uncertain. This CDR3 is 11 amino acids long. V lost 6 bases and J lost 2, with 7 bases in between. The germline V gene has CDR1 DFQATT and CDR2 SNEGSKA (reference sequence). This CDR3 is CSASSNYGYTF. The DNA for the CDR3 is TGCAGTGCCTCAAGCAACTATGGCTACACCTTC.

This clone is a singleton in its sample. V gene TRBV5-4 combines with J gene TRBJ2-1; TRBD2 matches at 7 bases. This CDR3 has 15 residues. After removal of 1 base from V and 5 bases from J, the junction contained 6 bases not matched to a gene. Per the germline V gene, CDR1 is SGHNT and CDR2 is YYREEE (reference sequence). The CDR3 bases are TGTGCCAGCAGCTTGTTTGCGGGAGAGGACAATGAGCAGTTCTTC. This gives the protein CASSLFAGEDNEQFF.

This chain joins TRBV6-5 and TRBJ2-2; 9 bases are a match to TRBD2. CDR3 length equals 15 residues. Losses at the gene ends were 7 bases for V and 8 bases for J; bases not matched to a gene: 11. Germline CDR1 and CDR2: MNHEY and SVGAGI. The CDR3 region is CASKERLAGWGELFF. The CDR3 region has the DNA TGTGCCAGCAAAGAACGGCTAGCGGGATGGGGGGAGCTGTTTTTT.

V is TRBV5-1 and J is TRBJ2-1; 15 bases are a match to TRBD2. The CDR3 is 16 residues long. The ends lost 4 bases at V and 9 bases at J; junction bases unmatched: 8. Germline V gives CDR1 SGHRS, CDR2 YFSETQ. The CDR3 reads CASSIGTSGRISEQFF. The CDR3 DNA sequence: TGCGCCAGCAGCATAGGGACTAGCGGGAGGATCAGTGAGCAGTTCTTC.

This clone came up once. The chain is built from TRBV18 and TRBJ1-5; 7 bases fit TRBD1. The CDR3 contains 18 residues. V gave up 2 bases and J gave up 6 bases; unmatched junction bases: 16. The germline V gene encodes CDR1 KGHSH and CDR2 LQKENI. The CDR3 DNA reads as TGTGCCAGCTCACCAGGGGGACAGTCGTTGAGCTGGGGTCAGCCCCAGCATTTT. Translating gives CASSPGGQSLSWGQPQHF.

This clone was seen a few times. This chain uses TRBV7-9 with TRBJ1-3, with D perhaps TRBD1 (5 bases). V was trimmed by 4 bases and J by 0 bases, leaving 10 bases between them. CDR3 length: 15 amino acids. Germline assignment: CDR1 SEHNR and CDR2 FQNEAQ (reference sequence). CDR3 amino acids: CASSSRDSSGNTIYF. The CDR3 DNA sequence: TGTGCCAGCAGCTCTAGAGACAGCTCTGGAAACACCATATATTTT.

The DNA of the CDR3 is TGTGCCAGCAGTTCGGGACAGTCCTACGAGCAGTACTTC. Translating gives CASSSGQSYEQYF. The chain has TRBV6-5 and TRBJ2-7; 7 bases are a match to TRBD1. After removal of 4 bases from V and 1 base from J, the junction contained 1 base not matched to a gene. Germline V gene sequence: CDR1 MNHEY, CDR2 SVGAGI. The CDR3 runs 13 residues.

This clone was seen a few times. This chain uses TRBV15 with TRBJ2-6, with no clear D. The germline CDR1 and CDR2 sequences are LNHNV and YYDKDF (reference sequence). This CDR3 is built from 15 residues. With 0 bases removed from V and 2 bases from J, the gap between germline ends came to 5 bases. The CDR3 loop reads CATSRDPAGANVLTF. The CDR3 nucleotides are TGTGCCACCAGCAGAGATCCTGCTGGGGCCAACGTCCTGACTTTC. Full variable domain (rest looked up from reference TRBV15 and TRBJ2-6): DAMVIQNPRYQVTQFGKPVTLSCSQTLNHNVMYWYQQKSSQAPKLLFHYYDKDFNNEADTPDNFQSRRPNTSFCFLDIRSPGLGDTAMYLCATSRDPAGANVLTFGAGSRLTVL.

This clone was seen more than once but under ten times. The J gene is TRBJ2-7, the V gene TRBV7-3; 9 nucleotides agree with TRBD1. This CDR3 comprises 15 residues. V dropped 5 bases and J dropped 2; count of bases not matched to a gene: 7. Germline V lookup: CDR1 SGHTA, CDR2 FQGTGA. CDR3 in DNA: TGTGCCAGCAGCCCACAGGGGGCTAAGGCCTACGAGCAGTACTTC. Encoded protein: CASSPQGAKAYEQYF.

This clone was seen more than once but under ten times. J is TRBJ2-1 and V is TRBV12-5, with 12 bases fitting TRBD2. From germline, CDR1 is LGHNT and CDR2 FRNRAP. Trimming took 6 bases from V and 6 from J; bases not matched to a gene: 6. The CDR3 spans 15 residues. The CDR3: CASGLAGGQGNEQFF. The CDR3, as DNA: TGTGCTAGTGGGCTAGCGGGAGGGCAGGGCAATGAGCAGTTCTTC.

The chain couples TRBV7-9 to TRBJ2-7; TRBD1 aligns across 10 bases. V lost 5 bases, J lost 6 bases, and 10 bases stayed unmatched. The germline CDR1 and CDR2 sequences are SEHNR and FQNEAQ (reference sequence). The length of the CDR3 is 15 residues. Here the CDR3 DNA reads TGTGCCAGCAGCCCCCTTGGACAGGGGGGGGCCGAGCAGTACTTC. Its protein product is CASSPLGQGGAEQYF.

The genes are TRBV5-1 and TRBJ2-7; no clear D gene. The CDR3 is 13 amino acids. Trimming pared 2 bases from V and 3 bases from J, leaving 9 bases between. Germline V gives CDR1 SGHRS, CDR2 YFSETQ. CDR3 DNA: TGCGCCAGCAGCTTAGAGCTCGGCTACGAGCAGTACTTC. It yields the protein CASSLELGYEQYF.

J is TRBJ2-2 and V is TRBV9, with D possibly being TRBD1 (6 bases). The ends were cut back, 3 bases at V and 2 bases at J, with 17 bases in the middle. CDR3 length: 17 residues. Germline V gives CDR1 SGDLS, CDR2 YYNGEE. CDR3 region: CASSARVGAGNTGELFF. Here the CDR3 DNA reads TGTGCCAGCAGCGCCCGAGTGGGGGCGGGTAACACCGGGGAGCTGTTTTTT.

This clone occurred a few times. Written as DNA, the CDR3 is TGTGCCTGGGGGGGGAACTATGGCTACACCTTC. This gives the protein CAWGGNYGYTF. The V gene is TRBV30, the J gene TRBJ1-2; possible D gene TRBD1, 5 bases. V dropped 5 bases and J dropped 2 bases, with 6 bases sitting between them. The CDR3 totals 11 residues. Per the germline V gene, CDR1 is GTSNPN and CDR2 is SVGIG (reference sequence).

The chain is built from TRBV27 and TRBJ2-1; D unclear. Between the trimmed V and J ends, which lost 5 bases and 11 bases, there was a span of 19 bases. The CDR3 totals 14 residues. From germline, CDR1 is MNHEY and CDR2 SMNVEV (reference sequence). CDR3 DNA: TGTGCCAGCAGTCCAATATTCGATCCTCCTAAGCAGTTCTTC. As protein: CASSPIFDPPKQFF.

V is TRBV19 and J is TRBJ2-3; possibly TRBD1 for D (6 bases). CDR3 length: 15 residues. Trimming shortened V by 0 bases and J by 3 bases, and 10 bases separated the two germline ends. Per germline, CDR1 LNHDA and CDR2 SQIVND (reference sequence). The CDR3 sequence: CASSIDQTGTDTQYF. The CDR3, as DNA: TGTGCCAGTAGTATAGACCAGACAGGAACAGATACGCAGTATTTT.

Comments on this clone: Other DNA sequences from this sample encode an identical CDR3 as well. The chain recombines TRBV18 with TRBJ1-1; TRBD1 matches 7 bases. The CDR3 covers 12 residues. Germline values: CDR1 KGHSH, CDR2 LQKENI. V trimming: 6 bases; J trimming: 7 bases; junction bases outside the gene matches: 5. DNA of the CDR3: TGTGCCAGCTCCTTAGACAGGGTTGAAGCTTTCTTT. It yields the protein CASSLDRVEAFF.

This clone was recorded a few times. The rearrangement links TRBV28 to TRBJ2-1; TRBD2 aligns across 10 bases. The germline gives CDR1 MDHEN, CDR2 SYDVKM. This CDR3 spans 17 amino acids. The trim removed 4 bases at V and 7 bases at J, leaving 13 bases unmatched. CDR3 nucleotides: TGTGCCAGCAGTTGGACCCTACTAGCGGGAAGGGGGAATGAGCAGTTCTTC. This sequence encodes CASSWTLLAGRGNEQFF.

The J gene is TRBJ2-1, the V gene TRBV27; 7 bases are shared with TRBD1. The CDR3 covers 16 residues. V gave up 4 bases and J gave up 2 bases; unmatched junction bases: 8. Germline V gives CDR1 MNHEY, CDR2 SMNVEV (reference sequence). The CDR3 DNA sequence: TGTGCCAGCAGTTCACCTGACAGGGTACCCTACAATGAGCAGTTCTTC. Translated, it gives CASSSPDRVPYNEQFF.

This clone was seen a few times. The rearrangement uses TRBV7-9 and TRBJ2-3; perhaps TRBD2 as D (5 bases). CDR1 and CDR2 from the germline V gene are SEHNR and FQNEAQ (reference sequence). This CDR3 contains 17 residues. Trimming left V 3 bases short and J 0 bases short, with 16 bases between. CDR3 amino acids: CASSFAREGPSTDTQYF. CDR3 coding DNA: TGTGCCAGCAGCTTCGCCCGGGAAGGACCGAGCACAGATACGCAGTATTTT.

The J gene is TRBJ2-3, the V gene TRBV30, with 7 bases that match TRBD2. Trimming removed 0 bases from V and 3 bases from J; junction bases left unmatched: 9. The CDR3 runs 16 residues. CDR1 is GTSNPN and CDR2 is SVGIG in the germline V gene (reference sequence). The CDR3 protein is CAWSVGLAVGTDTQYF. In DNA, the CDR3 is TGTGCCTGGAGTGTCGGCCTAGCGGTGGGGACAGATACGCAGTATTTT.

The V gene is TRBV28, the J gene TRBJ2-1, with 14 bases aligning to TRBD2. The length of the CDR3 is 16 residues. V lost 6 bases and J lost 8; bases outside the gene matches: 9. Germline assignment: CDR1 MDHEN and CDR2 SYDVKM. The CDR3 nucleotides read TGTGCCAGCAGCACCCTGGGACTAGCGGGAGCCCATGAGCAGTTCTTC. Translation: CASSTLGLAGAHEQFF.

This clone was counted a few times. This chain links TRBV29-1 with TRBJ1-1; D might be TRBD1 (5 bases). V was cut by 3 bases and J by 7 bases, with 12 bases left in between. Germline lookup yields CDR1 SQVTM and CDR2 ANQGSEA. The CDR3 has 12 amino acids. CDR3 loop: CSVETVGNEAFF. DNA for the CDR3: TGCAGCGTTGAGACAGTCGGCAATGAAGCTTTCTTT.

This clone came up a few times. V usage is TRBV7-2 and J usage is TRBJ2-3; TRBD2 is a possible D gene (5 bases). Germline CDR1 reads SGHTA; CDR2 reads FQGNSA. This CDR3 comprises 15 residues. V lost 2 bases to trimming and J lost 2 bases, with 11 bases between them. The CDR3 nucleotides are TGTGCCAGCAGCTTATTAGGGAGTATCACAGATACGCAGTATTTT. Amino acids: CASSLLGSITDTQYF.

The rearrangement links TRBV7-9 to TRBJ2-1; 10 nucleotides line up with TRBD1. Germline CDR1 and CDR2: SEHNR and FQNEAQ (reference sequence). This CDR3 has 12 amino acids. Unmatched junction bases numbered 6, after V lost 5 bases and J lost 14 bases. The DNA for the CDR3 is TGTGCCAGCAGCCTACTCGGACAGGGGGAGTTCTTC. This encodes CASSLLGQGEFF.

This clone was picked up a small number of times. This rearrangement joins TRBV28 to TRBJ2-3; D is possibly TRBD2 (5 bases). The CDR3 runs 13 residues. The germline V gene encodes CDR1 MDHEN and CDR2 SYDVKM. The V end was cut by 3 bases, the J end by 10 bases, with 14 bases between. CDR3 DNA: TGTGCCAGCAGTTTTTCCAGGCCCGGGGCGCAGTATTTT. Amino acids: CASSFSRPGAQYF. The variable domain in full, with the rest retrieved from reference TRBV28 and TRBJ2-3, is DVKVTQSSRYLVKRTGEKVFLECVQDMDHENMFWYRQDPGLGLRLIYFSYDVKMKEKGDIPEGYSVSREKKERFSLILESASTNQTSMYLCASSFSRPGAQYFGPGTRLTVL.